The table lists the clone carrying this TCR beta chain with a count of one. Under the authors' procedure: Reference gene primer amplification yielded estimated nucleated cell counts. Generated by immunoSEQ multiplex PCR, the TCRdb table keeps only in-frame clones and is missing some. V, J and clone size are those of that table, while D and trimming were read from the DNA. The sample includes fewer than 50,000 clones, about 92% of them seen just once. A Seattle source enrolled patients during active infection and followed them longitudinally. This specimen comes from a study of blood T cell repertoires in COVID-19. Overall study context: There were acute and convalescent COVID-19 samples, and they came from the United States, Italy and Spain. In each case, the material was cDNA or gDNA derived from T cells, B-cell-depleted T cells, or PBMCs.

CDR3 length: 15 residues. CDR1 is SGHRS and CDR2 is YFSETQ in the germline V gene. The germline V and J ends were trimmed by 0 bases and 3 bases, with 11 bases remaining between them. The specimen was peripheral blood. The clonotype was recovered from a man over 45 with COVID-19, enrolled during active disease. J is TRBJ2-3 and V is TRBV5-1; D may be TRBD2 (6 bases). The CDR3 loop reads CASSLGPSETDTQYF. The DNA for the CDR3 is TGCGCCAGCAGCTTGGGTCCTAGCGAGACAGATACGCAGTATTTT.